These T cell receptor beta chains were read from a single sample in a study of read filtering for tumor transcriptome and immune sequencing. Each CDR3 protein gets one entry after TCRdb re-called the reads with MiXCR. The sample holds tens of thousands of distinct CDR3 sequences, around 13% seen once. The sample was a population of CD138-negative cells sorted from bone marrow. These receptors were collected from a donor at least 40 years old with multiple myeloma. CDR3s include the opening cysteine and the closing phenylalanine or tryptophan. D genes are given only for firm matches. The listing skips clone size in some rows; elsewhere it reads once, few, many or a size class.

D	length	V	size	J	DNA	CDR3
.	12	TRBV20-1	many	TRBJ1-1	TGCAGTGCTAAACAGGGTAACACTGAAGCTTTCTTT	CSAKQGNTEAFF
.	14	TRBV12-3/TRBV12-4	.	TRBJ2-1	TGTGCCAGCAGCCTAGGGGGGTCCTACGGTGAGCAGTTCTTC	CASSLGGSYGEQFF
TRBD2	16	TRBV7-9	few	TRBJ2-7	TGTGCCAGCAGCTTTATCGGGACTAGCGGGAGCTACGAGCAGTACTTC	CASSFIGTSGSYEQYF
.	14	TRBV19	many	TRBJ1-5	TGTGCCAGTAGCGAACAGGGCCCCAATCAGCCCCAGCATTTT	CASSEQGPNQPQHF
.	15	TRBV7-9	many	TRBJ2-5	TGTGCCAGCAGCAACCAGCCGGGAGATGGAGAGACCCAGTACTTC	CASSNQPGDGETQYF
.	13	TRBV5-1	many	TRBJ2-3	TGCGCCAGCAGCTTTGGAAGCACAGATACGCAGTATTTT	CASSFGSTDTQYF
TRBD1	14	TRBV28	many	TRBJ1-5	TGTGCGTCTGTTGGCGCCGACAGGGGACAGCCCCAGCATTTT	CASVGADRGQPQHF
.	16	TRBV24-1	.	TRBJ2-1	TGTGCCACCAGTGACCCTGCGGTCTCCCCGTACAATGAGCAGTTCTTC	CATSDPAVSPYNEQFF
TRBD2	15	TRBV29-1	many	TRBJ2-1	TGCAGCGTTGCTCGTCTAGCGGGAAGAAACAATGAGCAGTTCTTC	CSVARLAGRNNEQFF
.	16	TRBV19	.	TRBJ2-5	TGTGCCAGTAGTATCGGCCGTGGGACGGTCCAAGAGACCCAGTACTTC	CASSIGRGTVQETQYF
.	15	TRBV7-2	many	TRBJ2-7	TGTGCCAGCAGCCCCCACTACAGTAAGCACTACGAGCAGTACTTC	CASSPHYSKHYEQYF
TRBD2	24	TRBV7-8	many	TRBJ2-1	TGTGCCAGCAGCCTCCAACAGCAGGGAATCCACGGACTAGCGGGAGGAAGGTCCTACAATGAGCAGTTCTTC	CASSLQQQGIHGLAGGRSYNEQFF
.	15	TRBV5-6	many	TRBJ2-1	TGTGCCAGCAGCCGGGGGCGGATCTCCTACAATGAGCAGTTCTTC	CASSRGRISYNEQFF
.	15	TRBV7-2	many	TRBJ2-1	TGTGCCAGCAGCCCACAAGTCCTAGCTGGAGATGAGCAGTTCTTC	CASSPQVLAGDEQFF